Listed here are 21 T cell receptor beta chains from one sample, sequenced in a study of monozygotic twins with inflammatory bowel disease. TCRdb re-called the 5' RACE reads, yielding one record per CDR3 amino acid sequence without DNA. The sample table includes some 170,000 distinct CDR3 sequences. The specimen sequenced was blood. The receptors were sampled from a human donor with ulcerative colitis or Crohn's disease, or a healthy co-twin of an affected twin (not recorded which).

The rearrangement joins TRBV7-3 to TRBJ2-1. CDR1 and CDR2 (germline): SGHTA, FQGTGA. CDR3 length equals 12 residues. The CDR3 is CASSRPAGEQFF.

The chain employs TRBV20-1 and TRBJ1-1; TCRdb returns TRBD1, unconfirmable since there is no DNA. The germline gives CDR1 DFQATT, CDR2 SNEGSKA (reference sequence). The CDR3 loop spans 15 amino acids. CDR3 in amino acids: CSARDPGGGNTEAFF.

The rearrangement joins TRBV28 to TRBJ2-1; the D gene TCRdb calls, TRBD2, cannot be checked with no DNA. This CDR3 is 16 amino acids long. Germline assignment: CDR1 MDHEN and CDR2 SYDVKM. The CDR3 reads CASSSPGTSGKGEQFF.

The chain joins TRBV5-6 to TRBJ1-3; TCRdb picks TRBD1, but there is no DNA to check that call. This CDR3 comprises 18 residues. In germline, CDR1 is SGHDT, CDR2 YYEEEE. CDR3 residues: CASSLRDSLLSGGNTIYF.

The chain employs TRBV5-1 and TRBJ2-7. Germline-derived CDR1 and CDR2 are SGHRS and YFSETQ. There are 11 residues in the CDR3. CDR3 sequence reads: CASSLGHEQYF.

CDR3: CASSPGRGQETQYF. The chain combines TRBV18 with TRBJ2-5; the TCRdb D gene call, TRBD1, has no DNA to confirm it. Germline CDR1 and CDR2: KGHSH and LQKENI. This CDR3 contains 14 residues.

The V gene is TRBV12-3 or TRBV12-4, the J gene TRBJ2-7. This CDR3 has 14 amino acids. The CDR3 loop is CASSSSDGPYEQYF.

This chain joins TRBV20-1 and TRBJ1-2; TCRdb gives TRBD1 as the D gene, but with no DNA this cannot be confirmed. Germline lookup yields CDR1 DFQATT and CDR2 SNEGSKA (reference sequence). CDR3 length equals 16 residues. The CDR3 loop reads CSAVPMGQVLSHGYTF.

The J gene is TRBJ1-2, the V gene TRBV12-3 or TRBV12-4; TCRdb designates TRBD1, a call that cannot be tested without DNA. The CDR3 is 12 residues long. The CDR3 protein is CASSSRDRGYTF.

V gene TRBV7-9 combines with J gene TRBJ1-1; TCRdb returns TRBD1, unconfirmable since there is no DNA. CDR3 size: 14 residues. Germline lookup yields CDR1 SEHNR and CDR2 FQNEAQ (reference sequence). The chain's CDR3 is CASRRDRVDTEAFF.

The rearrangement joins TRBV7-2 to TRBJ2-1; the D gene TCRdb calls, TRBD2, cannot be checked with no DNA. CDR3 size: 19 residues. Germline V gene sequence: CDR1 SGHTA, CDR2 FQGNSA. CDR3 region: CASITLGSATSFTYNEQFF.

The genes are TRBV9 and TRBJ2-2; TCRdb outputs TRBD1, but without DNA this stays unchecked. Germline V gene data show CDR1 as SGDLS and CDR2 as YYNGEE. The CDR3 contains 14 residues. This CDR3 is CASSTHGGTGELFF.

This chain links TRBV3-1 with TRBJ1-1. The germline gives CDR1 LGHDT, CDR2 YNNKEL (reference sequence). This CDR3 spans 15 amino acids. The CDR3 protein is CASSQGEGHKAEAFF.

This sequence joins TRBV5-6 and TRBJ2-7; TCRdb picks TRBD1, but there is no DNA to check that call. Germline V lookup: CDR1 SGHDT, CDR2 YYEEEE. This CDR3 spans 14 amino acids. CDR3 sequence reads: CASSLSADSYEQYF.

V is TRBV20-1 and J is TRBJ2-7. The CDR3 has 11 amino acids. Germline V lookup: CDR1 DFQATT, CDR2 SNEGSKA (reference sequence). This chain's CDR3 is CSARDHTEQYF.

The chain links TRBV29-1 to TRBJ1-1. Germline V gene data show CDR1 as SQVTM and CDR2 as ANQGSEA. The CDR3 consists of 11 residues. The CDR3 spells CSGQENTEAFF. Full variable domain (remainder filled in from reference TRBV29-1 and TRBJ1-1): SAVISQKPSRDICQRGTSLTIQCQVDSQVTMMFWYRQQPGQSLTLIATANQGSEATYESGFVIDKFPISRPNLTFSTLTVSNMSPEDSSIYLCSGQENTEAFFGQGTRLTVV.

The chain combines TRBV20-1 with TRBJ2-7; the D call from TCRdb, TRBD2, cannot be confirmed without DNA. CDR3 length: 12 residues. Germline V gene sequence: CDR1 DFQATT, CDR2 SNEGSKA (reference sequence). The CDR3 loop reads CSAAVGWDEQYF.

The V and J genes are TRBV7-3 and TRBJ2-1; there is no DNA to check the TCRdb D call of TRBD2. Germline assignment: CDR1 SGHTA and CDR2 FQGTGA. The CDR3 consists of 15 residues. The CDR3 here is CASSLASGRYNEQFF. Combining the CDR3 with reference TRBV7-3 and TRBJ2-1 gives the whole variable domain GAGVSQTPSNKVTEKGKYVELRCDPISGHTALYWYRQSLGQGPEFLIYFQGTGAADDSGLPNDRFFAVRPEGSVSTLKIQRTERGDSAVYLCASSLASGRYNEQFFGPGTRLTVL.

The CDR3 protein is CASSWGGGTDTQYF. The chain recombines TRBV5-1 with TRBJ2-3; TCRdb picks TRBD2, but there is no DNA to check that call. The CDR3 contains 14 residues. CDR1 and CDR2 (germline): SGHRS, YFSETQ.

This chain connects TRBV11-2 to TRBJ2-3. The germline CDR1 and CDR2 sequences are SGHAT and FQNNGV. The CDR3 is made up of 15 amino acids. The CDR3: CASSLAYGSTDTQYF.

This chain links TRBV20-1 with TRBJ2-1. Germline assignment: CDR1 DFQATT and CDR2 SNEGSKA (reference sequence). The CDR3 spans 14 residues. This CDR3 reads CSATWNEHYNEQFF.